This T cell receptor beta chain was recorded in a study of T cell clonotyping in hematopoietic cell transplantation. Germline-derived CDR1 and CDR2 are MGHRA and YSYEKL. V was pared by 4 bases and J by 7 bases, with 4 bases of the junction left unmatched. The CDR3 sequence is 14 residues long. Sequenced by immunoSEQ multiplex PCR; TCRdb stores in-frame clones only, minus some. The data contain roughly 12,000 clones, around 68% of them singletons. The material was peripheral blood mononuclear cells, obtained 180 days after allogeneic stem cell transplant. The sequence was obtained from a male patient aged 55-69 years who had an allogeneic stem cell transplant from an unrelated donor, so the T cells may come from the graft donor. Some clones in this sample may be carry-over from other donors' samples. The chain recombines TRBV4-1 with TRBJ1-2; 12 bases fit TRBD1. This CDR3 reads CASSLGTGGGGYTF. The CDR3, as DNA: TGCGCCAGCAGCCTTGGGACAGGGGGCGGTGGCTACACCTTC.